This T cell receptor (beta chain) was profiled in a study of T-cell memory formation after mild COVID-19. The CDR3 is 13 amino acids. CDR1 SGHDN and CDR2 FVKESK come from the germline V gene. The V gene lost 3 bases and the J gene lost 0 bases, with 2 bases spanning the gap. In the case of this clonotype: What it binds is not known.

Study outcomes and limitations: Detection of some responders pre-infection suggested pre-existing cross-reactive memory T cells participated. Day 15 to 85 contracting clones showed balanced CD4/CD8; day 15 to 37 expanders favored CD4+.

Constant-segment primers and 5'RACE yielded cDNA libraries for TCR alpha and TCR beta, each carrying sample barcodes and UMIs. From the 5' RACE reads, TCRdb called clonotypes with MiXCR, one entry per CDR3 protein. The table records a few hundred thousand distinct CDR3 sequences, around 27% of them present only once. The chain has TRBV14 and TRBJ2-2; D unresolved. This receptor was identified in an adult woman who had mild COVID-19 (a few samples of this study predate the infection). Cell type and time point are not known. Sequencing was done on a sample of PBMCs or a T cell subset sorted from them (not recorded which). CDR3 in DNA: TGTGCCAGCAGCCAGACGAACACCGGGGAGCTGTTTTTT. Translated, it gives CASSQTNTGELFF.